This T cell receptor (beta chain) appears in the sequencing data of a study of cytomegalovirus exposure and HLA in healthy donors. The study's findings and limits: In vitro confirmation showed three CMV-associated chains to be CMV antigen specific. As was reported, the classifier diagnosed cytomegalovirus status with high specificity and sensitivity. Reportedly, TCR beta sequences accurately predicted HLA-A and HLA-B alleles in most subjects.

CDR1 and CDR2 (germline): LNHDA, SQIVND (reference sequence). CDR3 length: 14 residues. Turning to this clone: Its antigen remains unidentified. One end of the junction is discordant with germline, which a read error may explain.

60 Vbeta and 13 Jbeta primers were used in PCR. The method was immunoSEQ multiplex PCR; TCRdb's version includes in-frame clones alone and lacks a portion of them. The sample has around 37,000 clones; about 74% are singletons. The source of this sequence is a man between 25 and 39 years old in good health and CMV-seronegative. Material for sequencing was PBMCs. The chain employs TRBV19 and TRBJ1-2; perhaps TRBD1 as D (6 bases). In DNA, the CDR3 is TGTGCCAGTAGTAGCTCCGGGACACCCTCCGGCTACCCCTTC. Translating gives CASSSSGTPSGYPF.